The sequence of this TCR beta chain was determined in a study of blood T cell repertoires in COVID-19. Study-wide context: Collection of acute and convalescent COVID-19 samples took place in the United States, Italy and Spain. PBMCs, B-cell-depleted T cells, or T cells provided the cDNA or gDNA that made up the material.

As handled by the study authors: Estimation of nucleated cell counts relied on the amplification of reference gene primers. Generated by immunoSEQ multiplex PCR, the TCRdb table keeps only in-frame clones and is missing some. The V and J calls and clone size come from that table; D and trimming were worked out from the DNA. Of about 40,000 clones listed, about 86% are singletons. This clone came up a few times. This receptor was obtained from an older woman with acute or convalescent COVID-19. Material for sequencing was peripheral blood.

The DNA for the CDR3 is TGTGCCAGCAGTGAGCTGGGGACAGCTATCTCCTACGAGCAGTACTTC. It yields the protein CASSELGTAISYEQYF. The chain links TRBV6-1 to TRBJ2-7; 7 bases line up with TRBD1. The germline gives CDR1 MNHNS, CDR2 SASEGT. The CDR3 has 16 residues. V lost 3 bases and J lost 0; bases outside the gene matches: 8.